This T cell receptor beta chain was found in a study of CD8 T cells in Susac syndrome. The CDR3 sequence is 15 residues long. Trimming took 3 bases from V and 1 from J; bases not matched to a gene: 5. It was with random hexamers that about 0.45 to 1 ug RNA was reverse transcribed. Via MiXCR, TCRdb re-called the immunoSEQ multiplex PCR reads, giving one row per CDR3 protein. The data contain about 120,000 distinct CDR3 sequences, around 94% of them singletons. The TCR sequence derives from a human donor with multiple sclerosis. Sequencing input: CD4+ T cells from PBMCs. V is TRBV12-3 or TRBV12-4 and J is TRBJ2-5; 7 bases fit TRBD2. The CDR3 spells CASSFGGGPQETQYF. The DNA of the CDR3 is TGTGCCAGCAGTTTCGGCGGGGGACCCCAAGAGACCCAGTACTTC.